Listed below are T cell receptor beta chains from one sample, sequenced in a study of T cell repertoires and HLA-DP antigens. Only in-frame clones appear in the TCRdb table, and some are missing; sequencing was by immunoSEQ multiplex PCR. The sample holds over 60,000 clones, around four fifths seen once. For these TCRs, the target antigens are not known. Material for sequencing was CD4+ T cells from PBMCs. These TCRs come from a man in his fifties or sixties in good health and CMV-seronegative. Each CDR3 is given with its conserved first and last residue. D genes are given only for firm matches. A clone size is listed for some rows: how often the clone was seen (once, few, many), or a class if it is expanded.

DNA: TGTGCCAGCAGCGTAGTCGGGACAGGGTTCGGGGAAGAGACCCAGTACTTC
CDR3: CASSVVGTGFGEETQYF
V: TRBV9
J: TRBJ2-5
D: TRBD1
size: NA

DNA: TGTGCCAGCAGTTCTCCGGCTCTTAATTCACCCCTCCACTTT
CDR3: CASSSPALNSPLHF
V: TRBV28
J: TRBJ1-6
D: NA
size: NA

DNA: TGCGCCAGCAGCCGTCGCACTAGCGGGGAGGCCGGGGAGCTGTTTTTT
CDR3: CASSRRTSGEAGELFF
V: TRBV5-1
J: TRBJ2-2
D: TRBD2
size: NA

DNA: TGTGCCAGCCGGTCCGGGACCGCAAATTCACCCCTCCACTTT
CDR3: CASRSGTANSPLHF
V: TRBV2
J: TRBJ1-6
D: NA
size: NA

DNA: TGCGCCAGCAGCTTGGCCGGGATAGCGGGAGGGCCTCAAGAGACCCAGTACTTC
CDR3: CASSLAGIAGGPQETQYF
V: TRBV5-1
J: TRBJ2-5
D: TRBD2
size: NA

DNA: TGCGCCAGCAGCTTGGCCGGGACGGGGGGCTCTGGGGCCAACGTCCTGACTTTC
CDR3: CASSLAGTGGSGANVLTF
V: TRBV5-1
J: TRBJ2-6
D: TRBD2
size: NA

DNA: TGTGCCAGCAGTGGAGGGACAGCGCAGAACACTGAAGCTTTCTTT
CDR3: CASSGGTAQNTEAFF
V: TRBV6-6
J: TRBJ1-1
D: TRBD1
size: NA

DNA: TGCGCCAGCAGCCAGGGGACCCAACCGACGGCAGAGACCCAGTACTTC
CDR3: CASSQGTQPTAETQYF
V: TRBV4-1
J: TRBJ2-5
D: NA
size: NA

DNA: TGTGCCAGCAGCTTGGGGGGACAGGGGGCTTACGAGCAGTACTTC
CDR3: CASSLGGQGAYEQYF
V: TRBV5-4
J: TRBJ2-7
D: TRBD1
size: NA

DNA: TGTGCCAGCAGTCCCGGGACGGAGTACAATGAGCAGTTCTTC
CDR3: CASSPGTEYNEQFF
V: TRBV11-2
J: TRBJ2-1
D: NA
size: NA

DNA: TGTGCCAGCAGCCCTGTGGGGGGCGCCCACAATGAGCAGTTCTTC
CDR3: CASSPVGGAHNEQFF
V: TRBV11-2
J: TRBJ2-1
D: NA
size: once

DNA: TGCGCCAGCAGCGACGCACAGGGGATCACAGATACGCAGTATTTT
CDR3: CASSDAQGITDTQYF
V: TRBV5-1
J: TRBJ2-3
D: TRBD1
size: NA

DNA: TGTGCCAGCAGCTTAGATCAGGACTATGGCTACACCTTC
CDR3: CASSLDQDYGYTF
V: TRBV7-2
J: TRBJ1-2
D: NA
size: NA

DNA: TGTGCCAGCAGCCCGGGGGTGAGTCAGCCCCAGCATTTT
CDR3: CASSPGVSQPQHF
V: TRBV7-2
J: TRBJ1-5
D: NA
size: NA

DNA: TGTGCCAGCTCACAGGACAGGGTCTATGGCTACGCCTTC
CDR3: CASSQDRVYGYAF
V: TRBV18
J: TRBJ1-2
D: TRBD1
size: NA

DNA: TGTGCCAGCAGCCTGGACAGTAGCACAGATACGCAGTATTTT
CDR3: CASSLDSSTDTQYF
V: TRBV5-5
J: TRBJ2-3
D: NA
size: once

DNA: TGTGCCGCAACCGGGACAGATAATTCACCCCTCCACTTT
CDR3: CAATGTDNSPLHF
V: TRBV6-1
J: TRBJ1-6
D: TRBD1
size: NA

DNA: TGTGCCAGCTACTGGGAGGGAGGTACGTGGATAGGCACTGAAGCTTTCTTT
CDR3: CASYWEGGTWIGTEAFF
V: TRBV21-1
J: TRBJ1-1
D: NA
size: NA

DNA: TGTGCCAGCAGTTACGGGAATTCCCAAGAGACCCAGTACTTC
CDR3: CASSYGNSQETQYF
V: TRBV6-5
J: TRBJ2-5
D: NA
size: NA